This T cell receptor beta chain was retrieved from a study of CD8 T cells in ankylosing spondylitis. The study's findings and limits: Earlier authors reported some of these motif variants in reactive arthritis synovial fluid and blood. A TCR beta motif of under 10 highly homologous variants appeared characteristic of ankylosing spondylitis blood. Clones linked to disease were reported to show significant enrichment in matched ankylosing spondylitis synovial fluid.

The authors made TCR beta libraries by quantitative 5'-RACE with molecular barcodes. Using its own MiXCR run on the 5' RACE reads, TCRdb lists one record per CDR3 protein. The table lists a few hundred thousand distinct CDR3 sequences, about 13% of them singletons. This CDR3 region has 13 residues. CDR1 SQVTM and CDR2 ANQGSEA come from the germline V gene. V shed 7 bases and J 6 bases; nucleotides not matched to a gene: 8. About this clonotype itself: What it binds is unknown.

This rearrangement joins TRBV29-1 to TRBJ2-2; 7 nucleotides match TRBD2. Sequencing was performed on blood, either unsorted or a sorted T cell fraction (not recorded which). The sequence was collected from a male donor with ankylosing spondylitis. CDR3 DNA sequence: TGCAGCGCCCTACGTGGGGGGGCCGGGGAGCTGTTTTTT. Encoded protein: CSALRGGAGELFF.